The 13 T cell receptor beta chains given below trace back to one sample, sequenced in a study of blood T cell repertoires in COVID-19. The repertoire was sequenced with immunoSEQ multiplex PCR; TCRdb's copy has only in-frame clones and lacks some. The sample holds 150,000 to 200,000 clones, approximately 83% seen once. The sequenced material came from peripheral blood. The origin of the receptors is a man in his sixties with acute or convalescent COVID-19.

This chain uses TRBV5-4 with TRBJ1-2; TRBD1 matches at 11 bases. V lost 2 bases to trimming and J lost 1 base; unmatched junction nucleotides: 4. The germline gives CDR1 SGHNT, CDR2 YYREEE (reference sequence). The CDR3 consists of 16 residues. The CDR3 DNA sequence: TGTGCCAGCAGCTTCGGACAGGGGGCGAATAACTATGGCTACACCTTC. Its translation is CASSFGQGANNYGYTF. Full variable domain (remainder filled in from reference TRBV5-4 and TRBJ1-2): ETGVTQSPTHLIKTRGQQVTLRCSSQSGHNTVSWYQQALGQGPQFIFQYYREEENGRGNFPPRFSGLQFPNYSSELNVNALELDDSALYLCASSFGQGANNYGYTFGSGTRLTVV.

The chain uses TRBV7-3 and TRBJ2-3, with D uncertain. With 8 bases removed from V and 1 base from J, the gap between germline ends came to 4 bases. CDR1 is SGHTA and CDR2 is FQGTGA in the germline V gene. This CDR3 has 11 amino acids. The CDR3, as DNA: TGTGCCAGCGCGGGCACAGATACGCAGTATTTT. It encodes CASAGTDTQYF.

This chain connects TRBV30 to TRBJ2-1, with a weak D call TRBD1 (5 bases). V lost 3 bases and J 8 bases, leaving 8 bases between the germline ends. Germline lookup yields CDR1 GTSNPN and CDR2 SVGIG (reference sequence). CDR3 length: 11 amino acids. The CDR3 nucleotides read TGTGCCTGGAGATTCAGGGATGAGCAGTTCTTC. Protein: CAWRFRDEQFF.

The CDR3 here is CASSVLAGEMDEQFF. Written as DNA, the CDR3 is TGTGCCAGCAGCGTTCTAGCGGGAGAGATGGATGAGCAGTTCTTC. The chain employs TRBV9 and TRBJ2-1, with 10 bases matching TRBD2. The CDR3 length is 15 residues. The J segment lost 8 bases and the V segment lost 2 bases, leaving 7 bases of the junction unmatched. The germline V gene encodes CDR1 SGDLS and CDR2 YYNGEE.

This chain connects TRBV13 to TRBJ2-1; D perhaps matches TRBD1 (6 bases). V gave up 5 bases and J gave up 9 bases, with 11 bases separating them. From germline, CDR1 is PRHDT and CDR2 FYEKMQ (reference sequence). The CDR3 runs 12 residues. The CDR3 coding sequence is TGTGCCAGCAGCCAGGGGCCAACTGAGCAGTTCTTC. It yields the protein CASSQGPTEQFF.

J is TRBJ2-1 and V is TRBV7-2; 13 bases match TRBD2. After removal of 5 bases from V and 10 bases from J, the junction contained 5 bases not matched to a gene. CDR1 is SGHTA and CDR2 is FQGNSA in the germline V gene. CDR3 length equals 14 residues. CDR3 residues: CASSTLAGGLEQFF. DNA for the CDR3: TGTGCCAGCAGCACACTAGCGGGAGGGTTAGAGCAGTTCTTC.

J is TRBJ2-6 and V is TRBV5-6; a weak D match, TRBD2 (6 bases). V was shortened by 4 bases and J by 2 bases, with 13 bases between the two germline ends. The germline V gene has CDR1 SGHDT and CDR2 YYEEEE. The CDR3 sequence is 16 residues long. For the CDR3, the DNA is TGTGCCAGCAGCGAGGAGGGCCGCCCTGGGGCCAACGTCCTGACTTTC. This translates into CASSEEGRPGANVLTF.

The V gene is TRBV30, the J gene TRBJ2-6; possible D gene TRBD1, 5 bases. Trimming stripped 8 bases from V and 0 bases from J, with 8 bases between. The CDR3 is 13 residues long. Germline V CDR1 and CDR2: GTSNPN, SVGIG (reference sequence). DNA of the CDR3: TGTGCCGGCGACAGCTCTGGGGCCAACGTCCTGACTTTC. Protein: CAGDSSGANVLTF.

The chain joins TRBV5-1 to TRBJ2-2; 9 bases are a match to TRBD2. CDR1 is SGHRS, CDR2 YFSETQ, per germline. V lost 3 bases and J lost 1; bases outside the gene matches: 7. This CDR3 is 17 amino acids long. As DNA, the CDR3 is TGCGCCAGCAGCTCATCTTCGACTAGCGGGAACACCGGGGAGCTGTTTTTT. It encodes CASSSSSTSGNTGELFF.

The genes are TRBV28 and TRBJ2-2, with TRBD2 identical over 11 bases. Losses at the gene ends were 3 bases for V and 7 bases for J; bases not matched to a gene: 7. In germline, CDR1 is MDHEN, CDR2 SYDVKM. The CDR3 totals 16 residues. CDR3 coding DNA: TGTGCCAGCAGTTTCAATCTAGCGGGAGGTAGCGGGGAGCTGTTTTTT. Translation: CASSFNLAGGSGELFF.

This clone appeared a single time. The chain employs TRBV6-5 and TRBJ2-5; a weak D match, TRBD2 (5 bases). The germline CDR1 and CDR2 sequences are MNHEY and SVGAGI. This CDR3 contains 14 residues. V shed 7 bases and J shed 5 bases, with 17 bases lying between them. The CDR3 sequence: CASTPRLLGETQYF. Written as DNA, the CDR3 is TGTGCCAGCACCCCTAGGCTACTAGGGGAGACCCAGTACTTC.

This rearrangement joins TRBV19 to TRBJ1-6; weak D call: TRBD1 (6 bases). Germline V gene lookup returns CDR1 LNHDA and CDR2 SQIVND (reference sequence). Trimming removed 3 bases from V and 7 bases from J, with 13 bases in between. The CDR3 is made up of 15 amino acids. In nucleotides, the CDR3 is TGTGCCAGTAGTATCAGGGGTTTATCCAATTCACCCCTCCACTTT. Its translation: CASSIRGLSNSPLHF.

V gene TRBV19 combines with J gene TRBJ2-3, with D perhaps TRBD2 (5 bases). The CDR3 has 16 amino acids. The V end was cut by 5 bases, the J end by 6 bases, with 21 bases between. Germline assignment: CDR1 LNHDA and CDR2 SQIVND (reference sequence). The CDR3 loop reads CASSPSTSGPPDTQYF. CDR3 DNA: TGTGCCAGTAGTCCCTCCACGAGCGGCCCTCCCGATACGCAGTATTTT.